The 19 T cell receptor beta chains presented below share a single source sample, sequenced in a study of blood T cell repertoires in COVID-19. Clones were read by immunoSEQ multiplex PCR, and TCRdb kept only the in-frame ones, dropping some. The sample shows about 310,000 clones, about 88% of them seen only once. Material for sequencing was PBMCs or T cells enriched from blood (not recorded which). These receptors all come from a woman between 35 and 50 years old who had recovered from COVID-19.

This chain connects TRBV2 to TRBJ2-4; D possibly corresponds to TRBD2 (6 bases). Looked up from germline, CDR1 is SNHLY and CDR2 is FYNNEI. This CDR3 comprises 14 residues. V dropped 11 bases and J dropped 0 bases, with 14 bases sitting between them. DNA for the CDR3: TGTGCCTGGACGGGGGACCTAGCCAAAAACATTCAGTACTTC. As protein: CAWTGDLAKNIQYF.

V and J are TRBV29-1 and TRBJ1-2; D is perhaps TRBD1 (5 bases). CDR1 and CDR2 (germline): SQVTM, ANQGSEA. There are 11 residues in the CDR3. V was trimmed by 4 bases and J by 3 bases, leaving 6 bases between them. The CDR3 bases are TGCAGCGTTGCGACAGACTATGGCTACACCTTC. It is translated as CSVATDYGYTF. Full variable domain (remainder filled in from reference TRBV29-1 and TRBJ1-2): SAVISQKPSRDICQRGTSLTIQCQVDSQVTMMFWYRQQPGQSLTLIATANQGSEATYESGFVIDKFPISRPNLTFSTLTVSNMSPEDSSIYLCSVATDYGYTFGSGTRLTVV.

The chain employs TRBV27 and TRBJ2-7, with a tentative D call TRBD2 (5 bases). V lost 4 bases and J 3 bases, leaving 10 bases between the germline ends. This CDR3 comprises 13 residues. Germline CDR1 MNHEY, CDR2 SMNVEV (reference sequence). CDR3 in DNA: TGTGCCAGCAGTTCGGACGGGAACTACGAGCAGTACTTC. It specifies CASSSDGNYEQYF.

J is TRBJ1-3 and V is TRBV2, with 7 bases aligning to TRBD1. Trimming at V came to 8 bases and at J to 2 bases, leaving 9 bases not matched to a gene. Per the germline V gene, CDR1 is SNHLY and CDR2 is FYNNEI. This CDR3 comprises 15 residues. Here the CDR3 DNA reads TGTGCCAGCCACGAGGGGGCGAAAGCTGGAAACACCATATATTTT. This translates into CASHEGAKAGNTIYF.

The chain couples TRBV19 to TRBJ2-2; D possibly corresponds to TRBD2 (5 bases). The CDR3 runs 13 residues. Germline V lookup: CDR1 LNHDA, CDR2 SQIVND (reference sequence). V was pared by 5 bases and J by 4 bases, with 8 bases between. CDR3 bases: TGTGCCAGTAGTGGACTTATCACCGGGGAGCTGTTTTTT. Translated, it gives CASSGLITGELFF.

The gene calls are TRBV19 and TRBJ1-5; 12 bases match TRBD1. The junction had 6 bases not matched to a gene; V was cut back by 4 bases and J by 5 bases. From germline, CDR1 is LNHDA and CDR2 SQIVND (reference sequence). CDR3 length: 16 amino acids. The CDR3 here is CASSTGTGGPHQPQHF. In nucleotides, the CDR3 is TGTGCCAGTAGTACCGGGACAGGGGGCCCGCATCAGCCCCAGCATTTT.

This clone was observed a handful of times. This chain links TRBV24-1 with TRBJ2-1; TRBD2 aligns across 7 bases. Germline V CDR1 and CDR2: KGHDR, SFDVKD. The junction had 6 bases not matched to a gene; V was cut back by 8 bases and J by 0 bases. The CDR3 length is 15 residues. The CDR3 sequence is CATTSGASSYNEQFF. The DNA for the CDR3 is TGTGCCACCACGAGCGGGGCAAGCTCCTACAATGAGCAGTTCTTC.

The rearrangement uses TRBV5-1 and TRBJ1-6, with a weak D call TRBD1 (5 bases). This CDR3 contains 15 residues. Germline-derived CDR1 and CDR2 are SGHRS and YFSETQ. V lost 4 bases and J 8 bases, leaving 16 bases between the germline ends. CDR3 sequence reads: CASSHSGGSDSPLHF. In nucleotides, the CDR3 is TGCGCCAGCAGCCATTCCGGGGGTAGTGATTCACCCCTCCACTTT.

This CDR3 reads CASSFLLHTEAFF. The CDR3 nucleotides are TGTGCCAGCAGCTTCCTACTCCACACTGAAGCTTTCTTT. The chain employs TRBV7-3 and TRBJ1-1; D not certain. Looked up from germline, CDR1 is SGHTA and CDR2 is FQGTGA. This CDR3 has 13 amino acids. V was pared by 3 bases and J by 3 bases, with 8 bases between.

The rearrangement links TRBV19 to TRBJ2-5; TRBD2 aligns across 10 bases. Germline V lookup: CDR1 LNHDA, CDR2 SQIVND (reference sequence). The CDR3 consists of 14 residues. V was clipped by 6 bases and J by 6 bases; unmatched bases: 7. Written as DNA, the CDR3 is TGTGCCAGTAGCACTAGCGGGGCTCAACAGACCCAGTACTTC. Translating gives CASSTSGAQQTQYF.

The rearrangement links TRBV28 to TRBJ1-1, with TRBD1 matching 7 bases. The CDR3 has 12 amino acids. CDR1 is MDHEN and CDR2 is SYDVKM in the germline V gene. V was pared by 10 bases and J by 7 bases, with 9 bases of the junction left unmatched. The CDR3 sequence is CAIWDRAYEAFF. CDR3 bases: TGTGCCATATGGGACAGAGCTTATGAAGCTTTCTTT. Full variable domain (remainder filled in from reference TRBV28 and TRBJ1-1): DVKVTQSSRYLVKRTGEKVFLECVQDMDHENMFWYRQDPGLGLRLIYFSYDVKMKEKGDIPEGYSVSREKKERFSLILESASTNQTSMYLCAIWDRAYEAFFGQGTRLTVV.

This chain uses TRBV7-8 with TRBJ2-1, with 9 bases fitting TRBD1. V gave up 0 bases and J gave up 7 bases; unmatched junction bases: 7. CDR1 is SGHVS and CDR2 is FQNEAQ in the germline V gene. The CDR3 totals 16 residues. The CDR3 sequence: CASSLAGTGTVNEQFF. CDR3 nucleotide sequence: TGTGCCAGCAGCTTAGCCGGGACAGGGACGGTAAATGAGCAGTTCTTC.

The chain links TRBV7-6 to TRBJ1-1; D is possibly TRBD1 (5 bases). In germline, CDR1 is SGHVS, CDR2 FNYEAQ. V lost 5 bases to trimming and J lost 1 base, with 14 bases between them. The CDR3 runs to 15 residues. CDR3 in amino acids: CASSPAEGRNTEAFF. CDR3 coding DNA: TGTGCCAGCAGCCCCGCGGAGGGGCGGAACACTGAAGCTTTCTTT.

The chain is built from TRBV6-5 and TRBJ1-1; possible D gene TRBD1, 5 bases. V lost 6 bases and J lost 5, with 19 bases in between. CDR1 is MNHEY and CDR2 is SVGAGI in the germline V gene. The CDR3 has 15 residues. The CDR3 region has the DNA TGTGCCAGCAGCCCCAGGGCCCCGGGTAGGACTGAAGCTTTCTTT. It codes for CASSPRAPGRTEAFF.

CDR3 region: CASSLPGGYGYTF. CDR3 in DNA: TGTGCCAGCAGCTTGCCGGGGGGCTATGGCTACACCTTC. V usage is TRBV7-2 and J usage is TRBJ1-2; TRBD1 might be the D (5 bases). Trimming removed 3 bases at V and 4 bases at J, with 9 bases between. The CDR3 is made up of 13 amino acids. Per the germline V gene, CDR1 is SGHTA and CDR2 is FQGNSA.

The rearrangement uses TRBV4-3 and TRBJ1-3; D is ambiguous. Germline V lookup: CDR1 LGHNA, CDR2 YSLEER. The CDR3 totals 15 residues. The V and J ends lost 4 bases and 0 bases respectively, with 10 bases between them. Here the CDR3 DNA reads TGCGCCAGCAGCCTCAAACTTGGCTCTGGAAACACCATATATTTT. It encodes CASSLKLGSGNTIYF.

The V call is TRBV5-1, the J call TRBJ2-7; TRBD2 is a possible D gene (6 bases). Per the germline V gene, CDR1 is SGHRS and CDR2 is YFSETQ. There are 16 residues in the CDR3. The V end was cut by 3 bases, the J end by 3 bases, with 19 bases between. In DNA form, the CDR3 reads TGCGCCAGCAGCTGGGGGATTAGCGGAAGCGGCTACGAGCAGTACTTC. Translation gives CASSWGISGSGYEQYF.

The V call is TRBV12-2, the J call TRBJ2-6; the table's TRBD1 call for D was not verified on the DNA. TRBV12-2 is marked as a pseudogene. The CDR3 extends over 19 amino acids. CDR3 DNA sequence: TGTGCAAGTCGCTCCATAGCCAGGGACAGGGCCTCTGGGGCCAACGTCCTGACTTTC. It encodes CASRSIARDRASGANVLTF.

V gene TRBV3-1 (or the pseudogene TRBV3-2) combines with J gene TRBJ1-2; the D gene is possibly TRBD1 (6 bases). This CDR3 is built from 14 residues. Trimming cost V 0 bases and J 2 bases, with 7 bases left between them. The V gene's germline CDR1 is LGHDT and CDR2 YNNKEL (reference sequence). The CDR3 region has the DNA TGTGCCAGCAGCCAAGAACAGGGCAACTATGGCTACACCTTC. Its translation is CASSQEQGNYGYTF.